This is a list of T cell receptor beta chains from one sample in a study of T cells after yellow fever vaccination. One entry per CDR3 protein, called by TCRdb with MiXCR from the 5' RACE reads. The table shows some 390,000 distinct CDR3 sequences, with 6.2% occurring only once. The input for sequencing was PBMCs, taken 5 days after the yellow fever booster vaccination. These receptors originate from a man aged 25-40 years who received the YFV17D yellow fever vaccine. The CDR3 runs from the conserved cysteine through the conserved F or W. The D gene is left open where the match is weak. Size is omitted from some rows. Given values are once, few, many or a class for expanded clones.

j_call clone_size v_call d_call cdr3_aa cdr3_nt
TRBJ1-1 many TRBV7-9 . CASSSGTWGEAFF TGTGCCAGCAGCTCCGGGACCTGGGGTGAAGCTTTCTTT
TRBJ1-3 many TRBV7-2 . CASSPGLMSSGNTIYF TGTGCCAGCAGCCCAGGACTGATGAGCTCTGGAAACACCATATATTTT
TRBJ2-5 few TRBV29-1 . CSVLHQEETQYF TGCAGCGTTCTTCATCAGGAAGAGACCCAGTACTTC
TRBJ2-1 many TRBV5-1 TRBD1 CASSPGTGGNYNEQFF TGCGCCAGCAGCCCAGGGACAGGGGGGAATTACAATGAGCAGTTCTTC
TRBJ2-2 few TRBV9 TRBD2 CASSVGTRGTGELFF TGTGCCAGCAGCGTGGGGACTAGGGGGACCGGGGAGCTGTTTTTT
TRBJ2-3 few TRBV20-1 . CSARPGRGRDTQYF TGCAGTGCGAGACCCGGGAGAGGAAGAGATACGCAGTATTTT
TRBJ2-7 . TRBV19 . CASSIDSTFYEQYF TGTGCCAGTAGTATCGACAGTACTTTCTACGAGCAGTACTTC
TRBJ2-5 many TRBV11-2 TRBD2 CASHSPGLAGPQETQYF TGTGCCAGCCACTCGCCCGGACTAGCGGGGCCCCAGGAGACCCAGTACTTC
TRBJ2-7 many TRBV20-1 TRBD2 CSAGDSGLAQYF TGCAGTGCTGGAGATAGCGGGTTGGCGCAGTACTTC
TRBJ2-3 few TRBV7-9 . CASSGGGRTTDTQYF TGTGCCAGCAGCGGAGGGGGCAGAACCACAGATACGCAGTATTTT
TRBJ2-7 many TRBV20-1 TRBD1 CSARDGTGGSEQYF TGCAGTGCTAGAGATGGGACAGGGGGCTCCGAGCAGTACTTC
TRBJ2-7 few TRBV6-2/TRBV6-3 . CASSLRGQWYEQYF TGTGCCAGCAGCCTCAGGGGCCAGTGGTACGAGCAGTACTTC
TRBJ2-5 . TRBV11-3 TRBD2 CASSLTSASRLYF TGTGCCAGCAGTCTTACTAGCGCCAGTCGCTTGTACTTC
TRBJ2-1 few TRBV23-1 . CASNWNEQFF TGCGCCTCTAATTGGAATGAGCAGTTCTTC
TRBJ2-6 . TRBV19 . CASSRPGHSSGANVLTF TGTGCCAGTAGTAGACCGGGACACTCTTCTGGGGCCAACGTCCTGACTTTC